The 27 T cell receptor beta chains below come from one sample, sequenced in a study of T cell clonality in common variable immunodeficiency. The repertoire was sequenced with immunoSEQ multiplex PCR; TCRdb's copy has only in-frame clones and lacks some. Recorded here are fewer than 55,000 clones, none singletons. Sequencing used peripheral blood mononuclear cells. The source is a person aged 18-70 years in good health.

This clone showed up just a few times. The read stops 3 residues short of the end of the CDR3; the missing end is completed from the germline J gene. This chain links TRBV7-9 with TRBJ2-5; weak D call: TRBD2 (5 bases). The CDR3 is 11 amino acids. Trimming left V 8 bases short and J 4 bases short, with 8 bases between. In germline, CDR1 is SEHNR, CDR2 FQNEAQ (reference sequence). The CDR3 sequence: CASGGGETQYF. Partial CDR3 DNA: TGTGCCAGCGGAGGCGGAGAGACC.

This clone was found many times. Read coverage stops 3 residues before the CDR3 terminus; the germline J gene supplies the remainder. The genes are TRBV5-1 and TRBJ2-3; D is undetermined. The germline gives CDR1 SGHRS, CDR2 YFSETQ. CDR3 size: 14 residues. V lost 1 base to trimming and J lost 0 bases, with 6 bases between them. Here the CDR3 reads CASSLPGSTDTQYF. CDR3 bases read: TGCGCCAGCAGCTTGCCGGGTAGCACAGATACG.

This clone was seen ten or more times. The CDR3 end falls 3 residues outside the read, so it is completed with the germline J gene. V gene TRBV7-2 combines with J gene TRBJ2-2; TRBD1 aligns across 8 bases. In germline, CDR1 is SGHTA, CDR2 FQGNSA. There are 15 residues in the CDR3. With 4 bases clipped from V and 3 bases from J, the junction kept 4 bases outside the gene matches. CDR3 region: CASSWTGFDTGELFF. Incomplete CDR3 DNA: TGTGCCAGCAGCTGGACAGGGTTCGACACCGGGGAG.

This clone came up many times. With the read ending 3 residues before the CDR3 end, the germline J gene is used to fill in that end. This chain joins TRBV18 and TRBJ2-7; D remains ambiguous. CDR1 is KGHSH, CDR2 LQKENI, per germline. CDR3 size: 13 residues. V lost 0 bases and J 0 bases, leaving 3 bases between the germline ends. CDR3 bases read: TGTGCCAGCTCACCACCAGGCTCCTACGAG. Encoded protein: CASSPPGSYE. The full CDR3 protein is CASSPPGSYEQYF.

The table lists this clone with many counts. With the read ending 3 residues before the CDR3 end, the germline J gene is used to fill in that end. The chain joins TRBV6-2 or TRBV6-3 to TRBJ1-1, with D unclear. Germline V gene sequence: CDR1 MNHEY, CDR2 SVGEGT. This CDR3 has 15 amino acids. Trimming stripped 6 bases from V and 1 base from J, with 15 bases between. The sequenced CDR3 bases are TGTGCCAGCAGAATAGCGCGCTTAGGGAACACTGAA. This encodes CASRIARLGNTE. The entire CDR3 sequence reads CASRIARLGNTEAFF.

The table lists this clone with a few counts. The read comes to an end 3 residues before the CDR3 does, leaving the germline J gene to fill in the end. This chain joins TRBV7-9 and TRBJ1-2; TRBD1 agrees at 12 bases. Looked up from germline, CDR1 is SEHNR and CDR2 is FQNEAQ (reference sequence). The length of the CDR3 is 15 residues. V lost 4 bases and J lost 7; bases outside the gene matches: 7. This CDR3 reads CASSSLGQGASGYTF. CDR3 bases read: TGTGCCAGCAGCTCGCTGGGACAGGGGGCTAGTGGC. Filled out from reference TRBV7-9 and TRBJ1-2, the complete variable domain reads DTGVSQNPRHKITKRGQNVTFRCDPISEHNRLYWYRQTLGQGPEFLTYFQNEAQLEKSRLLSDRFSAERPKGSFSTLEIQRTEQGDSAMYLCASSSLGQGASGYTFGSGTRLTVV.

At least ten counts were recorded for this clone. The read halts 3 residues ahead of the CDR3 end, with the missing end drawn from the germline J gene. The rearrangement joins TRBV20-1 to TRBJ2-7; perhaps TRBD2 as D (6 bases). Looked up from germline, CDR1 is DFQATT and CDR2 is SNEGSKA (reference sequence). Trimming took 6 bases from V and 3 from J, leaving 21 bases between them. The CDR3 contains 15 residues. CDR3 DNA, as far as it was read: TGCAGTGCGCCAGATCTGGGACTCAAAAGCTACGAG. It specifies CSAPDLGLKSYE. The entire CDR3 protein is CSAPDLGLKSYEQYF.

In its sample, this clone was seen a few times. Coverage ceases 3 residues before the CDR3 finishes, and the germline J gene fills in the end. This rearrangement joins TRBV7-3 to TRBJ1-2; 7 bases agree with TRBD1. In germline, CDR1 is SGHTA, CDR2 FQGTGA. This CDR3 has 14 amino acids. The part of the CDR3 DNA that was read is TGTGCCAGCACTAGGCAGGGGGACTCGGACGAC. Translating gives CASTRQGDSDD. Given in full, the CDR3 is CASTRQGDSDDYTF. Supplemented by reference TRBV7-3 and TRBJ1-2, the full variable domain reads GAGVSQTPSNKVTEKGKYVELRCDPISGHTALYWYRQSLGQGPEFLIYFQGTGAADDSGLPNDRFFAVRPEGSVSTLKIQRTERGDSAVYLCASTRQGDSDDYTFGSGTRLTVV.

Details on this clone: The CDR3 extends 3 residues past the end of the read, so its final part is completed from the germline J gene. V usage is TRBV2 and J usage is TRBJ1-3; 7 nucleotides line up with TRBD1. The trim removed 7 bases at V and 2 bases at J, leaving 11 bases unmatched. Germline V gene lookup returns CDR1 SNHLY and CDR2 FYNNEI. There are 16 residues in the CDR3. This CDR3 reads CASIKRGLETGNTIYF. The CDR3 bases that were read are TGTGCCAGCATAAAAAGGGGGCTCGAAACTGGAAACACC.

This clone was recorded many times. Read sequence stops 3 residues before the CDR3 end, and the germline J gene provides the missing end. V usage is TRBV2 and J usage is TRBJ2-7; 8 bases are shared with TRBD2. Per the germline V gene, CDR1 is SNHLY and CDR2 is FYNNEI. The V segment lost 1 base and the J segment 2 bases; nucleotides outside the gene matches: 4. The length of the CDR3 is 15 residues. The CDR3 is CASSEGGGRAYEQYF. The part of the CDR3 DNA that was read is TGTGCCAGCAGTGAAGGCGGGGGGCGCGCCTACGAG.

This clone has a count of ten or more. Read data end 3 residues before the CDR3 end; the end is taken from the germline J gene. The chain carries TRBV18 and TRBJ1-4; no reliable D call. The V gene's germline CDR1 is KGHSH and CDR2 LQKENI. The CDR3 is made up of 15 amino acids. V lost 5 bases to trimming and J lost 2 bases, with 12 bases between them. CDR3 sequence: CASSASSRTNEKLFF. The part of the CDR3 DNA that was read is TGTGCCAGCTCAGCCTCCTCGCGGACTAATGAAAAA.

As regards this clone: Read sequence stops 3 residues before the CDR3 end, and the germline J gene provides the missing end. The chain combines TRBV20-1 with TRBJ1-1; no reliable D call. From germline, CDR1 is DFQATT and CDR2 SNEGSKA (reference sequence). The length of the CDR3 is 15 residues. V lost 0 bases and J 1 base, leaving 12 bases between the germline ends. Partial CDR3 DNA: TGCAGTGCTAGAGAACCGGGGTGGGAGAACACTGAA. Translated: CSAREPGWENTE. The whole CDR3 is CSAREPGWENTEAFF.

At least ten counts were recorded for this clone. The CDR3 end falls 3 residues outside the read, so it is completed with the germline J gene. This chain joins TRBV18 and TRBJ2-6; no reliable D call. The germline CDR1 and CDR2 sequences are KGHSH and LQKENI. CDR3 length: 16 amino acids. V was shortened by 1 base and J by 0 bases, with 7 bases between the two germline ends. CDR3 sequence: CASSPRTSSGANVLTF. The CDR3 DNA, read in part, is TGTGCCAGCTCACCACGAACAAGCTCTGGGGCCAACGTC.

This clone was seen at least ten times. The CDR3 is cut off 3 residues early in the read; its end comes from the germline J gene. V is TRBV10-1 and J is TRBJ1-1, with D possibly matching TRBD1 (5 bases). Germline-derived CDR1 and CDR2 are WNHNN and SYGVQD (reference sequence). The CDR3 is made up of 15 amino acids. This CDR3 is CASSESRSGLVGAFF. Incomplete CDR3 DNA: TGCGCCAGCAGTGAGTCGAGGTCAGGGTTGGTCGGA.

This clone was observed many times. The CDR3 end is not reached by the read, which stops 3 residues before it; the germline J gene fills it in. This chain joins TRBV5-1 and TRBJ1-1; 8 nucleotides line up with TRBD1. V trimming: 4 bases; J trimming: 5 bases; junction bases outside the gene matches: 10. Germline CDR1 and CDR2: SGHRS and YFSETQ. The CDR3 runs 15 residues. The covered CDR3 bases are TGCGCCAGCAGCCCGGGAGGGACAGGAGAAACTGAA. Translated, it gives CASSPGGTGETE. The whole CDR3 is CASSPGGTGETEAFF.

This clone appeared many times. The observed sequence ends 3 residues before the CDR3 terminus, with the missing tail filled in from the germline J gene. The chain combines TRBV7-9 with TRBJ2-1; the match to TRBD2 covers 11 bases. The CDR3 extends over 15 amino acids. V dropped 5 bases and J dropped 4; count of bases not matched to a gene: 4. From germline, CDR1 is SEHNR and CDR2 FQNEAQ (reference sequence). The sequenced CDR3 bases are TGTGCCAGCAGCGAGACTAGCGGGGTATACAATGAG. Protein: CASSETSGVYNE. The complete CDR3 sequence is CASSETSGVYNEQFF.

This clone has a count of ten or more. The read ends 3 residues early relative to the CDR3; the germline J gene fills the gap. The chain recombines TRBV20-1 with TRBJ1-2, with 9 bases that match TRBD1. V lost 3 bases and J lost 6; bases outside the gene matches: 8. Germline assignment: CDR1 DFQATT and CDR2 SNEGSKA (reference sequence). The CDR3 is 14 residues long. Partial CDR3 DNA: TGCAGTGCTAGCGCCTGGACAGGGGCCCATGGC. Translation: CSASAWTGAHG. The entire CDR3 sequence reads CSASAWTGAHGYTF.

This clone has a count of ten or more. Sequencing ends 3 residues short of the CDR3 end; the germline J gene provides the rest. The chain combines TRBV6-1 with TRBJ2-2; D remains unclear. Per germline, CDR1 MNHNS and CDR2 SASEGT. V was pared by 2 bases and J by 5 bases, with 12 bases between. There are 15 residues in the CDR3. CDR3 DNA, as far as it was read: TGTGCCAGCAGTGAACAGGAAATAGAGACCGGGGAG. Its protein is CASSEQEIETGE. In full, the CDR3 is CASSEQEIETGELFF.

This clone has a count of ten or more. The read ends 3 residues early relative to the CDR3; the germline J gene fills the gap. V and J are TRBV30 and TRBJ1-4, with 8 bases aligning to TRBD1. Trimming removed 7 bases from V and 4 bases from J; junction bases left unmatched: 5. Germline loops: CDR1 GTSNPN, CDR2 SVGIG (reference sequence). This CDR3 comprises 13 residues. The covered CDR3 bases are TGTGCCTCCTCACAGGGGGGTAATGAAAAA. This gives the protein CASSQGGNEK. In full, the CDR3 reads CASSQGGNEKLFF.

This clone was recorded many times. The read halts 3 residues ahead of the CDR3 end, with the missing end drawn from the germline J gene. The chain carries TRBV10-3 and TRBJ1-2; 8 bases are shared with TRBD1. The junction had 11 bases not matched to a gene; V was cut back by 10 bases and J by 7 bases. CDR1 and CDR2 (germline): ENHRY, SYGVKD. The CDR3 runs 13 residues. The part of the CDR3 DNA that was read is TGTGCCACTACGCCGGGACAGGAGGTTGGC. It translates to CATTPGQEVG. The full CDR3 sequence reads CATTPGQEVGYTF.

This clone has a count of ten or more. The DNA ends 3 residues before the CDR3 does, and the rest of the CDR3 is filled in from the germline J gene. The V call is TRBV4-1, the J call TRBJ1-1, with no clear D. Looked up from germline, CDR1 is MGHRA and CDR2 is YSYEKL. This CDR3 region has 14 residues. The sequenced part of the CDR3 DNA is TGCGCCAGCAGCCAAGGGGCTCGTGGAGGAGTA. This sequence encodes CASSQGARGGV. The whole CDR3 is CASSQGARGGVAFF.

This clone was picked up many times. The CDR3 end is not reached by the read, which stops 3 residues before it; the germline J gene fills it in. This chain uses TRBV7-9 with TRBJ2-3; perhaps TRBD2 as D (6 bases). Germline-derived CDR1 and CDR2 are SEHNR and FQNEAQ (reference sequence). The CDR3 is 14 amino acids. Trimming stripped 5 bases from V and 3 bases from J, with 12 bases between. The sequenced part of the CDR3 DNA is TGTGCCAGCAGCCTCATAGCGGAAACAGATACG. Translating it yields CASSLIAETDT. The complete CDR3 protein is CASSLIAETDTQYF.

This clone was seen repeatedly, ten times or more. Read coverage stops 3 residues before the CDR3 terminus; the germline J gene supplies the remainder. The rearrangement links TRBV20-1 to TRBJ2-2, with 9 bases that match TRBD2. The CDR3 runs to 15 residues. Trimming cost V 1 base and J 7 bases; bases outside gene matches: 7. The V gene's germline CDR1 is DFQATT and CDR2 SNEGSKA (reference sequence). CDR3 loop: CSARGVAGVIGELFF. CDR3 bases read: TGCAGTGCTAGAGGGGTAGCGGGAGTTATCGGGGAG.

This clone was picked up many times. The CDR3 region is CASSLLGQHYNEQFF. CDR3 bases read: TGTGCCAGCAGCTTATTAGGGCAGCACTACAATGAG. The chain links TRBV7-2 to TRBJ2-1; the D is unclear. The sequenced fragment ends 3 residues before the CDR3 boundary, so the rest is inferred from the germline J gene. Germline loops: CDR1 SGHTA, CDR2 FQGNSA. Trimming pared 2 bases from V and 3 bases from J, leaving 11 bases between. This CDR3 is built from 15 residues.

This clone was recorded at least ten times. The observed sequence ends 3 residues before the CDR3 terminus, with the missing tail filled in from the germline J gene. The J gene is TRBJ2-1, the V gene TRBV5-4; the D gene is possibly TRBD2 (6 bases). This CDR3 region has 15 residues. Germline CDR1 is SGHNT and CDR2 is YYREEE (reference sequence). V lost 0 bases, J lost 4 bases, and 11 bases lay in between. CDR3 DNA, as far as it was read: TGTGCCAGCAGCTTGGATCCTAGCGATTACAATGAG. Translation: CASSLDPSDYNE. The full CDR3 protein reads CASSLDPSDYNEQFF.

This clone has a handful of counts. CDR3 bases read: TGTGCCAGCAGCCCCGACAGGTTGAACACTGAA. It translates to CASSPDRLNTE. The entire CDR3 reads CASSPDRLNTEAFF. V gene TRBV2 combines with J gene TRBJ1-1, with a possible D match to TRBD1 (6 bases). The CDR3 end lies 3 residues beyond the end of the read and is filled in from the germline J gene. Germline assignment: CDR1 SNHLY and CDR2 FYNNEI. V lost 6 bases and J 0 bases, leaving 11 bases between the germline ends. The CDR3 spans 14 residues.

Many counts were recorded for this clone. From the germline J gene comes the end of the CDR3, since the read stops 3 residues before it. V gene TRBV2 combines with J gene TRBJ2-3; TRBD2 might be the D (6 bases). The CDR3 has 15 residues. Germline-derived CDR1 and CDR2 are SNHLY and FYNNEI. V gave up 7 bases and J gave up 8 bases, with 22 bases separating them. The sequenced part of the CDR3 DNA is TGTGCCAGCATCCCCCGACTAGTGGTTAGGGGTACG. It codes for CASIPRLVVRGT. The complete CDR3 sequence is CASIPRLVVRGTQYF.